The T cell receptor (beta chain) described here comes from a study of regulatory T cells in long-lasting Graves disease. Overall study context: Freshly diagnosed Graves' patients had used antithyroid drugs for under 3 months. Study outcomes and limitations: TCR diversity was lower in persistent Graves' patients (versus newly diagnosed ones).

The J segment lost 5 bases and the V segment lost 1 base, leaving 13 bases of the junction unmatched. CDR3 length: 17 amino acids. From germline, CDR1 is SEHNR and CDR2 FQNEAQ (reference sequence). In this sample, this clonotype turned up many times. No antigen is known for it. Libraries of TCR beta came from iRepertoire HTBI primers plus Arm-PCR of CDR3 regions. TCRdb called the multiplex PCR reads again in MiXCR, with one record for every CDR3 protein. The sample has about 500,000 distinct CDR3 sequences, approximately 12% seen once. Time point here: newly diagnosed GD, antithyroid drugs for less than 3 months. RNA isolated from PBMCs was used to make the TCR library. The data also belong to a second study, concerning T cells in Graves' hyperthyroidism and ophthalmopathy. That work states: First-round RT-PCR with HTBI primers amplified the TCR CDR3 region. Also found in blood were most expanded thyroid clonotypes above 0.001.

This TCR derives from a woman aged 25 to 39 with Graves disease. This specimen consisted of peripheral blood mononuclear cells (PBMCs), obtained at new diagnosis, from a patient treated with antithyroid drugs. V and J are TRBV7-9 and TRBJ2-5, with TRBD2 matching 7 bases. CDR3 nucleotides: TGTGCCAGCAGCTTAGGGGCTCGGCGGGAGAGTTGGGAGACCCAGTACTTC. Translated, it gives CASSLGARRESWETQYF.